These 14 T cell receptor beta chains were sequenced from one sample in a study of blood T cell repertoires in COVID-19. The protocol was immunoSEQ multiplex PCR, while the TCRdb copy is restricted to in-frame clones and leaves out a portion. Of 200,000 to 250,000 clones listed, about nine tenths were seen once; the top ten hold 0.83%. The sequencing input was peripheral blood. These receptors all come from a man in his thirties or forties with COVID-19, enrolled during active disease.

Only a few counts were recorded for this clone. The CDR3 nucleotides are TGTGCCAGCAGCTCCCGACTAGCGGGGGCAGACGAGCAGTACTTC. Translation: CASSSRLAGADEQYF. This chain joins TRBV11-2 and TRBJ2-7; 12 bases map to TRBD2. The CDR3 has 15 residues. Germline lookup yields CDR1 SGHAT and CDR2 FQNNGV. With V trimmed by 4 bases and J by 5 bases, 6 bases remained unmatched.

The chain links TRBV7-9 to TRBJ1-1; TRBD1 matches 7 bases. The V gene end was trimmed by 5 bases and the J gene end by 4 bases; junction bases not matched to a gene: 1. CDR1 is SEHNR and CDR2 is FQNEAQ in the germline V gene (reference sequence). CDR3 size: 12 residues. For the CDR3, the DNA is TGTGCCAGCAGCCGACAGGGCACTGAAGCTTTCTTT. Amino acid sequence: CASSRQGTEAFF.

The V gene is TRBV11-2, the J gene TRBJ2-7; 7 nucleotides align to TRBD1. This CDR3 has 15 residues. The trim removed 5 bases at V and 11 bases at J, leaving 18 bases unmatched. In germline, CDR1 is SGHAT, CDR2 FQNNGV. The CDR3 DNA reads TGTGCCAGCAGCCTCCGAGGGACAGAGGGGCCTACGAAGTACTTC. Encoded protein: CASSLRGTEGPTKYF.

CDR3 bases: TGTGCCAGCTCACCCGGGACAGTGGGGGATACGCAGTATTTT. As protein: CASSPGTVGDTQYF. The chain couples TRBV18 to TRBJ2-3; the match to TRBD1 covers 7 bases. Germline V lookup: CDR1 KGHSH, CDR2 LQKENI. V was pared by 3 bases and J by 6 bases, with 6 bases of the junction left unmatched. There are 14 residues in the CDR3.

This clone was seen only once. V is TRBV11-2 and J is TRBJ2-3, with D uncertain. Looked up from germline, CDR1 is SGHAT and CDR2 is FQNNGV. V gave up 1 base and J gave up 4 bases, with 12 bases separating them. The CDR3 is made up of 15 amino acids. The CDR3 DNA reads TGTGCCAGCAGCTTAGTTGAGGCGGCCGCAGATACGCAGTATTTT. It encodes CASSLVEAAADTQYF.

The CDR3 region has the DNA TGCGCCAGCAGCTTGGGTTCGCAGGTCAACTATGGCTACACCTTC. Protein product: CASSLGSQVNYGYTF. V is TRBV5-1 and J is TRBJ1-2; D is unclear. The CDR3 contains 15 residues. Germline lookup yields CDR1 SGHRS and CDR2 YFSETQ. The V end lost 0 bases, the J end lost 2 bases, and 11 bases lay between the germline ends.

This chain joins TRBV5-3 and TRBJ1-1; tentative D call: TRBD1 (6 bases). TRBV5-3 is given ORF status, its function remaining uncertain. The CDR3 is made up of 13 amino acids. The V end was cut by 7 bases, the J end by 4 bases, with 14 bases between. CDR3 coding DNA: TGTGCCAGACCCAGGGGAGGGACCACTGAAGCTTTCTTT. Its protein is CARPRGGTTEAFF.

This clone was observed once. This chain uses TRBV9 with TRBJ2-5; possibly TRBD2 for D (5 bases). With 4 bases removed from V and 5 bases from J, the gap between germline ends came to 15 bases. The germline V gene has CDR1 SGDLS and CDR2 YYNGEE. CDR3 length: 14 amino acids. For the CDR3, the DNA is TGTGCCAGCAGCCCCGCAATACGAGGGGAGACCCAGTACTTC. This sequence encodes CASSPAIRGETQYF. Looking up the rest from reference TRBV9 and TRBJ2-5 gives the full variable domain: DSGVTQTPKHLITATGQRVTLRCSPRSGDLSVYWYQQSLDQGLQFLIQYYNGEERAKGNILERFSAQQFPDLHSELNLSSLELGDSALYFCASSPAIRGETQYFGPGTRLLVL.

The genes are TRBV19 and TRBJ2-1; 8 bases align to TRBD1. Germline lookup yields CDR1 LNHDA and CDR2 SQIVND (reference sequence). Unmatched junction bases numbered 6, after V lost 1 base and J lost 7 bases. CDR3 length: 15 residues. The CDR3 bases are TGTGCCAGTAGTATAGGGGGGACAGGTAGAAATGAGCAGTTCTTC. Protein sequence: CASSIGGTGRNEQFF.

In DNA form, the CDR3 reads TGTGCCAGCAGCTTGGCCCATAGTAGGGGTACGTATGGAGAGACCCAGTACTTC. Translated, it gives CASSLAHSRGTYGETQYF. The chain is built from TRBV5-5 and TRBJ2-5, with D perhaps matching TRBD1 (5 bases). The germline gives CDR1 SGHKS, CDR2 YYEKEE (reference sequence). The CDR3 is 18 residues long. V lost 0 bases, J lost 4 bases, and 22 bases lay in between.

The chain recombines TRBV3-1 (or the pseudogene TRBV3-2) with TRBJ1-1, with 8 nucleotides matching TRBD1. This CDR3 has 15 amino acids. Unmatched junction bases numbered 4, after V lost 0 bases and J lost 4 bases. The germline gives CDR1 LGHDT, CDR2 YNNKEL (reference sequence). The CDR3 is CASSQEWTGSTEAFF. The CDR3 region has the DNA TGTGCCAGCAGCCAAGAGTGGACAGGGTCCACTGAAGCTTTCTTT.

This chain joins TRBV19 and TRBJ2-1; 11 bases line up with TRBD2. Germline V gene lookup returns CDR1 LNHDA and CDR2 SQIVND (reference sequence). The CDR3 loop spans 14 amino acids. The V and J ends lost 7 bases and 5 bases, in that order; junction bases with no gene match: 4. CDR3 residues: CASTLLAGDNEQFF. DNA of the CDR3: TGTGCCAGTACCCTACTAGCGGGGGACAATGAGCAGTTCTTC.

A remark on this clone: This same CDR3 is encoded by further DNA sequences in the sample. The V and J genes are TRBV5-1 and TRBJ1-1, with a possible D match to TRBD1 (6 bases). The CDR3 has 15 amino acids. With 0 bases removed from V and 1 base from J, the gap between germline ends came to 10 bases. CDR1 is SGHRS, CDR2 YFSETQ, per germline. CDR3 DNA: TGCGCCAGCAGCTTGGTCGGCAGGGGGAACACTGAAGCTTTCTTT. Translated, it gives CASSLVGRGNTEAFF. Together with reference TRBV5-1 and TRBJ1-1, the CDR3 gives the full variable domain: KAGVTQTPRYLIKTRGQQVTLSCSPISGHRSVSWYQQTPGQGLQFLFEYFSETQRNKGNFPGRFSGRQFSNSRSEMNVSTLELGDSALYLCASSLVGRGNTEAFFGQGTRLTVV.

The chain carries TRBV5-1 and TRBJ2-5, with 10 nucleotides matching TRBD2. The CDR3 length is 16 residues. Per the germline V gene, CDR1 is SGHRS and CDR2 is YFSETQ. Trimming cost V 4 bases and J 4 bases; bases outside gene matches: 10. CDR3 bases: TGCGCCAGCAGCCCGCACCTTGGACTAGCGGCAGAGACCCAGTACTTC. It encodes CASSPHLGLAAETQYF. Variable domain in full (rest from reference TRBV5-1 and TRBJ2-5): KAGVTQTPRYLIKTRGQQVTLSCSPISGHRSVSWYQQTPGQGLQFLFEYFSETQRNKGNFPGRFSGRQFSNSRSEMNVSTLELGDSALYLCASSPHLGLAAETQYFGPGTRLLVL.